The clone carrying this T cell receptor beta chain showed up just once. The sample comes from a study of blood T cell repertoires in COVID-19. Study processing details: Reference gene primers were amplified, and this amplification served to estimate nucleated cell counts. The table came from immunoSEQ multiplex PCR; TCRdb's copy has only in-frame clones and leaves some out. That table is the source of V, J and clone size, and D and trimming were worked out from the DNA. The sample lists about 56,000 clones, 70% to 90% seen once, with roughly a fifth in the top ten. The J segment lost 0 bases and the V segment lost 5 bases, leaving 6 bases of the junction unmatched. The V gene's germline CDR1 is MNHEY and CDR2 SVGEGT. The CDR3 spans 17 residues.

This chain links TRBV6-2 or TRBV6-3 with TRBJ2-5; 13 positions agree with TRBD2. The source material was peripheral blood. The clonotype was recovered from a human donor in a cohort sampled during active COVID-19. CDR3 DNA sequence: TGTGCCAGCAGTCCCGGACTAGCGGGAGAGTACCAAGAGACCCAGTACTTC. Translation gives CASSPGLAGEYQETQYF.